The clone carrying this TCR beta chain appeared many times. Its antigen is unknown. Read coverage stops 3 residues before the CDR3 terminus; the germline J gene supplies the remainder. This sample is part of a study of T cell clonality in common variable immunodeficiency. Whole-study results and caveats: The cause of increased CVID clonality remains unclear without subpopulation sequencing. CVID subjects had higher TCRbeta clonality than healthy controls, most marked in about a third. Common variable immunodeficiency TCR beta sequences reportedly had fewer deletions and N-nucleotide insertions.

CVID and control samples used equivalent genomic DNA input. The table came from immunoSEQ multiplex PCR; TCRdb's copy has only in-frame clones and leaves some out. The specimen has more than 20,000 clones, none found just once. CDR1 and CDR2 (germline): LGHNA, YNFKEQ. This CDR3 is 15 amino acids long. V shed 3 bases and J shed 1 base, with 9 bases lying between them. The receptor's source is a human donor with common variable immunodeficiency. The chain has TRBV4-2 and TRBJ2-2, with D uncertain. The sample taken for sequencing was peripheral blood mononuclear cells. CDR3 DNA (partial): TGTGCCAGCAGCCAGACGACTCAGAACACCGGGGAG. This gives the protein CASSQTTQNTGE. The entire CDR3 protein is CASSQTTQNTGELFF.